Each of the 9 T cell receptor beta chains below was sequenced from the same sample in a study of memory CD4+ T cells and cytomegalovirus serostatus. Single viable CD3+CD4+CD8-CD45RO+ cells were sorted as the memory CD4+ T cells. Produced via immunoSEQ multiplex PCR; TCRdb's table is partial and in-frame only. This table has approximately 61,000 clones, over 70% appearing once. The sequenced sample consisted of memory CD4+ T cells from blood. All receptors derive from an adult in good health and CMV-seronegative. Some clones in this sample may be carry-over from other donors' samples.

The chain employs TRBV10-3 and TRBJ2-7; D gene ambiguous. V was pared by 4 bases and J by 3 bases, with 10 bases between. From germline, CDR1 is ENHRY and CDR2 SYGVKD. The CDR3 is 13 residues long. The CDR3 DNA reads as TGTGCCATCAGTGCCAGCGAGATCTACGAGCAGTACTTC. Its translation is CAISASEIYEQYF.

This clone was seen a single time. CDR3 DNA: TGTGCCAGCAGCTTAGTTGCTAGCGGGAAAACCTACGAGCAGTACTTC. Its protein product is CASSLVASGKTYEQYF. The chain joins TRBV7-8 to TRBJ2-7; 9 nucleotides match TRBD2. The CDR3 loop spans 16 amino acids. Germline CDR1 is SGHVS and CDR2 is FQNEAQ. J gave up 2 bases and V 1 base, and 6 bases lay outside the gene matches.

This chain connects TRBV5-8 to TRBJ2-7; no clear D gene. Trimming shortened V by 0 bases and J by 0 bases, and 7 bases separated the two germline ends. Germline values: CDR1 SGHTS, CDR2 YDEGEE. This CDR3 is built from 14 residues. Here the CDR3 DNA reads TGTGCCAGCAGCTTGGGACACCTCTCCTACGAGCAGTACTTC. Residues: CASSLGHLSYEQYF.

For the CDR3, the DNA is TGCAGCGTTCGGTTAAGCGGGAGCAATACAGATACGCAGTATTTT. This gives the protein CSVRLSGSNTDTQYF. The chain recombines TRBV29-1 with TRBJ2-3; TRBD2 agrees at 8 bases. The V gene's germline CDR1 is SQVTM and CDR2 ANQGSEA. This CDR3 is built from 15 residues. The J segment lost 3 bases and the V segment lost 5 bases, leaving 10 bases of the junction unmatched.

CDR3 loop: CASRPNLAGAGYEQYF. Written as DNA, the CDR3 is TGTGCCAGCAGACCGAATTTAGCGGGGGCAGGCTACGAGCAGTACTTC. The rearrangement uses TRBV2 and TRBJ2-7; TRBD2 matches 9 bases. Germline V gene lookup returns CDR1 SNHLY and CDR2 FYNNEI. The CDR3 consists of 16 residues. Germline trimming cut 6 bases from V and 3 bases from J; bases unmatched to any gene: 12.

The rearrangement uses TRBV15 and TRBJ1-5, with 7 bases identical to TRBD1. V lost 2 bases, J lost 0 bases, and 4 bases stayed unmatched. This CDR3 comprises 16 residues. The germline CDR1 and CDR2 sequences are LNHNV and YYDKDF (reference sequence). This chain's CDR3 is CATSRRGTASNQPQHF. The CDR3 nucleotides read TGTGCCACCAGCAGACGCGGGACAGCTAGCAATCAGCCCCAGCATTTT.

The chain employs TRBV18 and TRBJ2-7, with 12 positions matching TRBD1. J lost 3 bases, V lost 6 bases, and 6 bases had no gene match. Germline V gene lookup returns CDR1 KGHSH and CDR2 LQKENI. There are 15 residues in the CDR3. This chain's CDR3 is CASSPGQGAGYEQYF. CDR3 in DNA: TGTGCCAGCTCGCCGGGACAGGGGGCCGGCTACGAGCAGTACTTC.

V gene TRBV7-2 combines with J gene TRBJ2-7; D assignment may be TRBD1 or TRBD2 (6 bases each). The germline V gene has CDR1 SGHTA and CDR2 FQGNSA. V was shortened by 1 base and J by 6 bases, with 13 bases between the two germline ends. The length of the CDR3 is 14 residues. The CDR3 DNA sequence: TGTGCCAGCAGCTTAGTTCGACAGGAGGGCGAGCAGTACTTC. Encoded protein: CASSLVRQEGEQYF.

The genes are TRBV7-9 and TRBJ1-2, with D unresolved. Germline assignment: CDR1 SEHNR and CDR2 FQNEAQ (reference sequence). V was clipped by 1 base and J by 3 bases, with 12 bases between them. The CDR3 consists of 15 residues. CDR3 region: CASSLGAATDYGYTF. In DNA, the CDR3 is TGTGCCAGCAGCTTAGGGGCAGCCACCGACTATGGCTACACCTTC.